One and the same sample provided the 5 T cell receptor beta chains below, sequenced in a study of beta chain features in type 1 diabetes. Findings and caveats of the study: Moderate but significant shortening of TCRB CDR3s was recorded in all four CD4+ subsets from Type 1 diabetes patients.

No antigen is known for these receptors. The entirety of the isolated RNA underwent reverse transcription, so expressed TCRB transcripts were sequenced. The assay was immunoSEQ multiplex PCR, and TCRdb's table has in-frame clones only and misses some. In the table there are 45,000 to 65,000 clones, about 50% of which are singletons. Source material: Tregs from blood. The receptors originated from a woman aged 35 to 49 with type 1 diabetes.

V usage is TRBV5-5 and J usage is TRBJ2-5, with 12 bases matching TRBD2. The V gene end was trimmed by 0 bases and the J gene end by 1 base; junction bases not matched to a gene: 4. Germline-derived CDR1 and CDR2 are SGHKS and YYEKEE (reference sequence). The CDR3 extends over 17 amino acids. CDR3 nucleotide sequence: TGTGCCAGCAGCTTGGTCACTAGCGGGAGGTTCCAAGAGACCCAGTACTTC. It specifies CASSLVTSGRFQETQYF.

The chain recombines TRBV5-4 with TRBJ2-1, with 9 bases that match TRBD2. The V gene's germline CDR1 is SGHNT and CDR2 YYREEE (reference sequence). V was pared by 0 bases and J by 8 bases, with 3 bases of the junction left unmatched. CDR3 length: 14 residues. DNA of the CDR3: TGTGCCAGCAGCTTGGGCGGGAGGGTGGATGAGCAGTTCTTC. It yields the protein CASSLGGRVDEQFF. Full variable domain (rest looked up from reference TRBV5-4 and TRBJ2-1): ETGVTQSPTHLIKTRGQQVTLRCSSQSGHNTVSWYQQALGQGPQFIFQYYREEENGRGNFPPRFSGLQFPNYSSELNVNALELDDSALYLCASSLGGRVDEQFFGPGTRLTVL.

About this clone: The sample holds other DNA sequences that translate to the same CDR3. CDR3 residues: CASSPPSSYNEQFF. The CDR3 DNA reads as TGTGCCAGCTCACCACCGAGCTCCTACAATGAGCAGTTCTTC. The chain couples TRBV18 to TRBJ2-1; no definite D call. The CDR3 is 14 amino acids. V was cut by 0 bases and J by 0 bases, with 3 bases left in between. Germline assignment: CDR1 KGHSH and CDR2 LQKENI. The variable domain in full, with the rest retrieved from reference TRBV18 and TRBJ2-1, is NAGVMQNPRHLVRRRGQEARLRCSPMKGHSHVYWYRQLPEEGLKFMVYLQKENIIDESGMPKERFSAEFPKEGPSILRIQQVVRGDSAAYFCASSPPSSYNEQFFGPGTRLTVL.

The V call is TRBV7-3, the J call TRBJ2-7; 10 bases agree with TRBD1. Germline V gene data show CDR1 as SGHTA and CDR2 as FQGTGA. Trimming took 2 bases from V and 5 from J; bases not matched to a gene: 0. This CDR3 has 13 amino acids. CDR3 DNA sequence: TGTGCCAGCAGCTTAGGACAGGGGGACGAGCAGTACTTC. Translated: CASSLGQGDEQYF.

CDR3 region: CASSLKERGTQYF. CDR3 nucleotide sequence: TGTGCCAGCAGCTTGAAAGAACGGGGGACCCAGTACTTC. The genes are TRBV11-1 and TRBJ2-5; D is possibly TRBD2 (5 bases). The CDR3 length is 13 residues. Germline loops: CDR1 SGHAT, CDR2 FQDESV (reference sequence). Trimming took off 3 bases at V and 7 bases at J, with 12 bases between the two ends.